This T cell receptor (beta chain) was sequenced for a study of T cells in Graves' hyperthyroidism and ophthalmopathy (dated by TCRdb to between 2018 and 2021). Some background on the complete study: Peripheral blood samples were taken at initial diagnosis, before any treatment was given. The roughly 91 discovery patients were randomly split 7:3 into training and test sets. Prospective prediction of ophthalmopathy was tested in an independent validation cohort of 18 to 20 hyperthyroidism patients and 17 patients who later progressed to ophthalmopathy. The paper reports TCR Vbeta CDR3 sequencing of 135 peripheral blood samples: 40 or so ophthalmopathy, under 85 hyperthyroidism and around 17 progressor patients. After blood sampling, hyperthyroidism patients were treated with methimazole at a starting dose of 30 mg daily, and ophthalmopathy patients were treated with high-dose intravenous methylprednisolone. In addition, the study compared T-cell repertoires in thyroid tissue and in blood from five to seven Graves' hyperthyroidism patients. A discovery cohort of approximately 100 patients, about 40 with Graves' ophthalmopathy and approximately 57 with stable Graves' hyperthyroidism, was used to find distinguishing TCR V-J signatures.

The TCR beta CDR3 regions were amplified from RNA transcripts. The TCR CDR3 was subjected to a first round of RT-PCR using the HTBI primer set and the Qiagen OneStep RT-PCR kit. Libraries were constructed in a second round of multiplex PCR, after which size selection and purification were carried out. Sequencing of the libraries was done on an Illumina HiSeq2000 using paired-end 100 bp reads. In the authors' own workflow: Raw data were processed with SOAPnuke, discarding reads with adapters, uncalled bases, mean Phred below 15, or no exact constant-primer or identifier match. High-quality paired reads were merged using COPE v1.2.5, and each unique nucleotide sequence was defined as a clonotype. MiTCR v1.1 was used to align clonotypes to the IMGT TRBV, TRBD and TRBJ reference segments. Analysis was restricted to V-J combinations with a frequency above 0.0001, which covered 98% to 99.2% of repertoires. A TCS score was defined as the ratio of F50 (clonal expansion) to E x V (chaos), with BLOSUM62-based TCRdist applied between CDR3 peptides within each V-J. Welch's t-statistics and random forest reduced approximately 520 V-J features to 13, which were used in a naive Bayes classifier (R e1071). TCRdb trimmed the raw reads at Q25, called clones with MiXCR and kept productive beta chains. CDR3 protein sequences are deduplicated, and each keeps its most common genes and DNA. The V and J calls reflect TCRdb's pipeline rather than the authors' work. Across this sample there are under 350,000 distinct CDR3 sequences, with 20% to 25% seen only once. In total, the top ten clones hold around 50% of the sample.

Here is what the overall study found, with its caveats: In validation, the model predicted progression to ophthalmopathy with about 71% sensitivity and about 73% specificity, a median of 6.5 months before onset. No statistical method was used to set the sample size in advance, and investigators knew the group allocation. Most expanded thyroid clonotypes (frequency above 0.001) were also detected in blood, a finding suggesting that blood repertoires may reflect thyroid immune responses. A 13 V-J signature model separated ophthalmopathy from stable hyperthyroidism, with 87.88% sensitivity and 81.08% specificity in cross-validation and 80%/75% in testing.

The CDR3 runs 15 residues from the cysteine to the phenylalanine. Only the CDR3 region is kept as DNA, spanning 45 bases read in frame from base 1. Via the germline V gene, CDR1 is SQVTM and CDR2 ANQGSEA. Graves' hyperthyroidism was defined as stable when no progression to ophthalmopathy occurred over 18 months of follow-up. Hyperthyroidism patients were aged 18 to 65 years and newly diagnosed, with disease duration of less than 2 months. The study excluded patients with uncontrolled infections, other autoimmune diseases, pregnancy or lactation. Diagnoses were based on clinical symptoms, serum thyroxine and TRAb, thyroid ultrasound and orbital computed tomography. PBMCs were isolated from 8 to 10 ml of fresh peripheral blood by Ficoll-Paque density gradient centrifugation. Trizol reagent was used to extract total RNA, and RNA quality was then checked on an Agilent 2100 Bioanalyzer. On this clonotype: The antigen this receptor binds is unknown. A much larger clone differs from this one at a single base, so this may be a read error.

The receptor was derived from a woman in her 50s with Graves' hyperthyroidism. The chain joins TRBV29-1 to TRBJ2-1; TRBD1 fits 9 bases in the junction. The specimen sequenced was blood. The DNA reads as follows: TGCGGCGTGGAACAGGGGGCGGTCTCCTACAATGAGCAGTTCTTC. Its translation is CGVEQGAVSYNEQFF.